This T cell receptor beta chain was found in a study of blood T cell repertoires in COVID-19. Study-wide background: Acute and convalescent COVID-19 samples came from the United States, Italy and Spain.

The V segment lost 2 bases and the J segment 12 bases; nucleotides outside the gene matches: 13. There are 15 residues in the CDR3. Germline CDR1 is SEHNR and CDR2 is FQNEAQ (reference sequence). Per the authors' pipeline: Estimates of nucleated cell counts were drawn from the amplification of reference gene primers. The method was immunoSEQ multiplex PCR; TCRdb's version includes in-frame clones alone and lacks a portion of them. The DNA gave D and trimming, while V, J and clone size come from that table. The sample records 310,000 or so clones, approximately 90% being singletons. The sequence came from a woman aged 25 to 39 with COVID-19, enrolled during active disease. The gene calls are TRBV7-9 and TRBJ2-1, with TRBD1 matching over 7 bases. Material: peripheral blood. CDR3: CASSLNGQEGDVQFF. CDR3 coding DNA: TGTGCCAGCAGCTTAAACGGACAGGAAGGGGATGTGCAGTTCTTC.